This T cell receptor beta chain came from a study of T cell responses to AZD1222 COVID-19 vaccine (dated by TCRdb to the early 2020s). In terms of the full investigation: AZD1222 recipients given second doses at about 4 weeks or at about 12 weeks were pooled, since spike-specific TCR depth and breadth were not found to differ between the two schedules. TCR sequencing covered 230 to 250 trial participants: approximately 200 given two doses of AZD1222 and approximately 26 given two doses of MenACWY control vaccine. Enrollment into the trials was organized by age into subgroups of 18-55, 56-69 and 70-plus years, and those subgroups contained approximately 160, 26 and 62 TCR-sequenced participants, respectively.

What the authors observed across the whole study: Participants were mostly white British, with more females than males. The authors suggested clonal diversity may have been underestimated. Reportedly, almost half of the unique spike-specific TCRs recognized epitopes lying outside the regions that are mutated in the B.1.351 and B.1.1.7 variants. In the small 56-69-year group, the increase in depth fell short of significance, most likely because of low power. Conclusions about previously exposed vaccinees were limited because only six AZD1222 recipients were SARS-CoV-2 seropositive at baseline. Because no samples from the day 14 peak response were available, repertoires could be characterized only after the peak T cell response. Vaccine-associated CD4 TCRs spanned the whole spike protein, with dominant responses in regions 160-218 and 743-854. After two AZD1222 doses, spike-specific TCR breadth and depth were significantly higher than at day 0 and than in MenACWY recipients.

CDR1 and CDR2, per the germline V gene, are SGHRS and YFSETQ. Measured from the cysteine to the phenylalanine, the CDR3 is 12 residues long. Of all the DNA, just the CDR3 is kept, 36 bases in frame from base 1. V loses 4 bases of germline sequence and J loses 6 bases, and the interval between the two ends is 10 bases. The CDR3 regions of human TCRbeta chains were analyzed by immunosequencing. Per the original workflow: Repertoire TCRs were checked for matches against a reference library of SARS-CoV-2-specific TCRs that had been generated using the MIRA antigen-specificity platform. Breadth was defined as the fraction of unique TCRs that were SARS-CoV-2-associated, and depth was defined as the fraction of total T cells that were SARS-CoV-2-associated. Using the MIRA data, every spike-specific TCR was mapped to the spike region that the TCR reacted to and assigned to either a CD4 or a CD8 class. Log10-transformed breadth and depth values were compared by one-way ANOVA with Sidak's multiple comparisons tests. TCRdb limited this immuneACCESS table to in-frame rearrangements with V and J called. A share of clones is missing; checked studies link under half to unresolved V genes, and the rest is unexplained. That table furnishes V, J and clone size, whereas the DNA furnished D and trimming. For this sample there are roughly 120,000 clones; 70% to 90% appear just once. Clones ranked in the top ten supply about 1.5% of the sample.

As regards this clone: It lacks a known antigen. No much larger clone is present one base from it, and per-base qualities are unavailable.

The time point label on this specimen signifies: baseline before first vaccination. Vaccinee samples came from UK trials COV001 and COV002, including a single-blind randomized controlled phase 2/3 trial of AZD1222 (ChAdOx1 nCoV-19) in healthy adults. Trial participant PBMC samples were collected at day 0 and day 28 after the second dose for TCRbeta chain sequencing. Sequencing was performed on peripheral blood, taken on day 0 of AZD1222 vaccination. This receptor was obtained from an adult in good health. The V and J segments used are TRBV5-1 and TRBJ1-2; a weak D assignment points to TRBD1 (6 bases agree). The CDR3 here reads CASSRTADGYTF. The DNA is TGCGCCAGCAGCAGGACAGCCGATGGCTACACCTTC.